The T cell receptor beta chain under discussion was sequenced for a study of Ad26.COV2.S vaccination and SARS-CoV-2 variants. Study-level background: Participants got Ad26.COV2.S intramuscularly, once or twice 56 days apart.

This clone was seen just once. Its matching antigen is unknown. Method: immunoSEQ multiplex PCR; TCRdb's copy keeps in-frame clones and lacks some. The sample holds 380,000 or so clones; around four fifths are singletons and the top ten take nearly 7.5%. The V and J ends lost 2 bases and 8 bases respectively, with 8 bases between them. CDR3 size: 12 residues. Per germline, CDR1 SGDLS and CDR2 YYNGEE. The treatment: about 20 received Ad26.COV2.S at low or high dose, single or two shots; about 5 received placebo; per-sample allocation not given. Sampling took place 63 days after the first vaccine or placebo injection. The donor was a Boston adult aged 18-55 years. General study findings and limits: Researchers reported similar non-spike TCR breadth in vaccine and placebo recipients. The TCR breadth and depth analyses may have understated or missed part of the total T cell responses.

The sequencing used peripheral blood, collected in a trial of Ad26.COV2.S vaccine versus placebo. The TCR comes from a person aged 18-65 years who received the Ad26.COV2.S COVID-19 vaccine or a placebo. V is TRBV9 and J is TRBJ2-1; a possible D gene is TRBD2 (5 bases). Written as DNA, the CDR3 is TGTGCCAGCAGCGTTAGCGTCCATGAGCAGTTCTTC. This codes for CASSVSVHEQFF.